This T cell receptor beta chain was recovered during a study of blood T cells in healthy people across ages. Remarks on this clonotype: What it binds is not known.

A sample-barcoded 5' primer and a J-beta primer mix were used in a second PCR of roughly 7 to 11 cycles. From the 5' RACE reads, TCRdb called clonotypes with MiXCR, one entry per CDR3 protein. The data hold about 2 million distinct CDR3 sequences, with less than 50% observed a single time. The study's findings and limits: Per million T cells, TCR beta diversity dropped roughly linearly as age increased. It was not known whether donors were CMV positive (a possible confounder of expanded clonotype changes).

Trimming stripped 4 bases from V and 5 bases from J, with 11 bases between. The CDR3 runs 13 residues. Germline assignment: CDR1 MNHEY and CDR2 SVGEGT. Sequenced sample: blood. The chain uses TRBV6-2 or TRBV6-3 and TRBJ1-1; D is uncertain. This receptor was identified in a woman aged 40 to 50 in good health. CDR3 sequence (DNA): TGTGCCAGCAGTTCTTTAGGTGGAACTGAAGCTTTCTTT. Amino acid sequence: CASSSLGGTEAFF.